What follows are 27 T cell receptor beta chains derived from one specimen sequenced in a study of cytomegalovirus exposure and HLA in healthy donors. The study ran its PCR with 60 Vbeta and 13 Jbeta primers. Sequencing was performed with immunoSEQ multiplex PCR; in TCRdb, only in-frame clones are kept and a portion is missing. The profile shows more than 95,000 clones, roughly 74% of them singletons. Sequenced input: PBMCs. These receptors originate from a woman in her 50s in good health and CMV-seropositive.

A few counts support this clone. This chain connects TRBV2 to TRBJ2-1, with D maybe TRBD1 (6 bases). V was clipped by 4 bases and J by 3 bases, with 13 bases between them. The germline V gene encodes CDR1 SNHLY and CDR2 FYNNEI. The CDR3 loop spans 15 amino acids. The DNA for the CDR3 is TGTGCCAGCAGTGGTCGAGGGGGAGACTACAATGAGCAGTTCTTC. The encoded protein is CASSGRGGDYNEQFF.

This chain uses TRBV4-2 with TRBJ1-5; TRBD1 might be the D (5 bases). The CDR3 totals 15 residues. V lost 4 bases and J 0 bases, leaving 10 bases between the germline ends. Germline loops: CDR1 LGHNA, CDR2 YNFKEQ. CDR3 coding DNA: TGTGCCAGCAGCCCCCAGGGTAATAGCAATCAGCCCCAGCATTTT. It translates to CASSPQGNSNQPQHF.

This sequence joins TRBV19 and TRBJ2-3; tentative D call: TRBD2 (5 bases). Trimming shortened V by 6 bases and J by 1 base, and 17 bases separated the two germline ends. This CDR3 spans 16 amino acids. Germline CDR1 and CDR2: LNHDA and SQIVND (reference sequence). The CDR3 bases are TGTGCCAGTAGGTCGAGGGATGTGGTTTGCACAGATACGCAGTATTTT. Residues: CASRSRDVVCTDTQYF.

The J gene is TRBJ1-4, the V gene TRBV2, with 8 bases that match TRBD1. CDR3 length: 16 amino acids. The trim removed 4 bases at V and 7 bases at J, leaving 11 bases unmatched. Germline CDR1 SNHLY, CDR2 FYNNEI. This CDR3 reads CASSGGQGNYIEKLFF. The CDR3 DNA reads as TGTGCCAGCAGTGGCGGACAGGGAAACTATATTGAAAAACTGTTTTTT.

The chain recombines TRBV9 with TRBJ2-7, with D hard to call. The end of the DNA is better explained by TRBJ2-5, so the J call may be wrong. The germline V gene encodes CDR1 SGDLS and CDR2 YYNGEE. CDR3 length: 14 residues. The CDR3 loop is CASSVVTGAETQYF. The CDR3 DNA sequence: TGTGCCAGCAGCGTAGTTACCGGAGCAGAGACCCAGTACTTC.

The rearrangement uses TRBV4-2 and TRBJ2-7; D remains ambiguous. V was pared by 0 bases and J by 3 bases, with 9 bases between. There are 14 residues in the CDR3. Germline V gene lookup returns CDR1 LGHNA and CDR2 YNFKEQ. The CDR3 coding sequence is TGTGCCAGCAGCCAAGATGGGCTGGGCTACGAGCAGTACTTC. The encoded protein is CASSQDGLGYEQYF.

The chain's CDR3 is CASSVEIYNEQFF. CDR3 nucleotide sequence: TGTGCCAGCAGCGTCGAGATATACAATGAGCAGTTCTTC. This chain links TRBV9 with TRBJ2-1, with D hard to call. The V end lost 2 bases, the J end lost 4 bases, and 7 bases lay between the germline ends. CDR3 length: 13 amino acids. The V gene's germline CDR1 is SGDLS and CDR2 YYNGEE.

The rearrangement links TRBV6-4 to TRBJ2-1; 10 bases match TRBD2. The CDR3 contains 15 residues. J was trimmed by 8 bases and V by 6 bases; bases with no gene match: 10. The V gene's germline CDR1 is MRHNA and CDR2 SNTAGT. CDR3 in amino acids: CASSPGLAGVHEQFF. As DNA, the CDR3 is TGTGCCAGCAGCCCGGGGCTAGCGGGGGTTCATGAGCAGTTCTTC.

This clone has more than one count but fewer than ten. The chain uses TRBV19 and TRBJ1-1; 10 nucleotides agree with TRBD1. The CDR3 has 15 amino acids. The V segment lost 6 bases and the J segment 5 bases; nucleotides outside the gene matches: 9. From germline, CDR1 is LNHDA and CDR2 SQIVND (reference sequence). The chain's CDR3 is CASRGDRGRNTEAFF. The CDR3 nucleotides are TGTGCCAGTAGGGGTGACAGGGGGCGAAATACTGAAGCTTTCTTT. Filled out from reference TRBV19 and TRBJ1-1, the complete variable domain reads DGGITQSPKYLFRKEGQNVTLSCEQNLNHDAMYWYRQDPGQGLRLIYYSQIVNDFQKGDIAEGYSVSREKKESFPLTVTSAQKNPTAFYLCASRGDRGRNTEAFFGQGTRLTVV.

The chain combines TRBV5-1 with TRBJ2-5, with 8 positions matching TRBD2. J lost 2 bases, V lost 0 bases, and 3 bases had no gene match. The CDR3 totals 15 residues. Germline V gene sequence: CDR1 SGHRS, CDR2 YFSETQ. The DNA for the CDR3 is TGCGCCAGCAGCTTGGCCGGGGGGGGACAAGAGACCCAGTACTTC. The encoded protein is CASSLAGGGQETQYF. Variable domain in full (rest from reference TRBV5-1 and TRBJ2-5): KAGVTQTPRYLIKTRGQQVTLSCSPISGHRSVSWYQQTPGQGLQFLFEYFSETQRNKGNFPGRFSGRQFSNSRSEMNVSTLELGDSALYLCASSLAGGGQETQYFGPGTRLLVL.

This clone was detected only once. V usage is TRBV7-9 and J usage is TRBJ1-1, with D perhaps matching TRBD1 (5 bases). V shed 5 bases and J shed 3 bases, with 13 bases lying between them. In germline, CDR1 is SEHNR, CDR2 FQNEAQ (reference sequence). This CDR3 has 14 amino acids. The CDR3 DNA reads TGTGCCAGCAGCCCGCAGGGTTCAGACACTGAAGCTTTCTTT. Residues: CASSPQGSDTEAFF.

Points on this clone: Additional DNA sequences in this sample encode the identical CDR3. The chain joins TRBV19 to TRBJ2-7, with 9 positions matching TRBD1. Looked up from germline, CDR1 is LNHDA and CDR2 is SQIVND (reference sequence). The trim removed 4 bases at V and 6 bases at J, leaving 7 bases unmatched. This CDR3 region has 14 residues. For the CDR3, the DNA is TGTGCCAGTAGTACAGGACAGGGGTCCGCCGAGCAGTACTTC. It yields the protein CASSTGQGSAEQYF. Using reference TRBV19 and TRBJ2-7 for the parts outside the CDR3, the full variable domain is DGGITQSPKYLFRKEGQNVTLSCEQNLNHDAMYWYRQDPGQGLRLIYYSQIVNDFQKGDIAEGYSVSREKKESFPLTVTSAQKNPTAFYLCASSTGQGSAEQYFGPGTRLTVT.

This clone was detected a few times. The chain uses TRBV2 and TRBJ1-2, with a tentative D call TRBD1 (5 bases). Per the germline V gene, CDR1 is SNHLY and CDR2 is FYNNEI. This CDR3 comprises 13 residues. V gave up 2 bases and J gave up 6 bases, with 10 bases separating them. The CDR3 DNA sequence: TGTGCCAGCAGTGAAAGGGGTTTTGATGGCTACACCTTC. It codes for CASSERGFDGYTF.

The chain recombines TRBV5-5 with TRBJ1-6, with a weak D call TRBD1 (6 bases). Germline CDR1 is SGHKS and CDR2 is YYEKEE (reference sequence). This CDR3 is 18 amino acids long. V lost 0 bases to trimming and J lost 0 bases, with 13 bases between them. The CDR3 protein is CASSLASGGYSYNSPLHF. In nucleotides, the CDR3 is TGTGCCAGCAGCTTGGCCAGCGGGGGCTACTCCTATAATTCACCCCTCCACTTT.

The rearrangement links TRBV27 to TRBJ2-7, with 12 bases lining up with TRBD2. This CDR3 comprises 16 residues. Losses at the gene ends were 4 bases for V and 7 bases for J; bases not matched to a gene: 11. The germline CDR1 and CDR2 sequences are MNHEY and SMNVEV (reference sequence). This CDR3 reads CASSWGLAGGLLEQYF. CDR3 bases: TGTGCCAGCAGTTGGGGCCTAGCGGGGGGGCTCCTTGAGCAGTACTTC.

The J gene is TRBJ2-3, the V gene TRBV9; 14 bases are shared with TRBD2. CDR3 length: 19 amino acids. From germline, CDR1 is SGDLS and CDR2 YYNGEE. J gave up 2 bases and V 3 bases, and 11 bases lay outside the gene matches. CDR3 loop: CASSAHSGTSGGNTDTQYF. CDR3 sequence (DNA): TGTGCCAGCAGCGCCCACTCCGGGACTAGCGGGGGAAACACAGATACGCAGTATTTT.

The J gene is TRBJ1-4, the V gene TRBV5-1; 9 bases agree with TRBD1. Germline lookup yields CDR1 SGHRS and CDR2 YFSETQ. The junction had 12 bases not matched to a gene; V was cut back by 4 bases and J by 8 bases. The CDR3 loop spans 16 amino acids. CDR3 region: CASSLNVGQGSEKLFF. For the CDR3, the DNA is TGCGCCAGCAGCCTAAACGTGGGACAGGGAAGCGAAAAACTGTTTTTT.

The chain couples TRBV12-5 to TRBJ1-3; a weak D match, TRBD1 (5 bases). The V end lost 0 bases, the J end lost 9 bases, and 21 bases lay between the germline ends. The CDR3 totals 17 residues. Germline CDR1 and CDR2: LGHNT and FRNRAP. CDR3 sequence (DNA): TGTGCTAGTGGTTTGGTACAATGGGGGGTGACGCGCGGCACCATATATTTT. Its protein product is CASGLVQWGVTRGTIYF.

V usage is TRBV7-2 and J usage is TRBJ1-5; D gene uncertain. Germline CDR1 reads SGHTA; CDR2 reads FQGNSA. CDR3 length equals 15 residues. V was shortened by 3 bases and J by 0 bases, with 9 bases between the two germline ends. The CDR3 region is CASSFVTDSNQPQHF. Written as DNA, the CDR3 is TGTGCCAGCAGCTTTGTCACAGATAGCAATCAGCCCCAGCATTTT.

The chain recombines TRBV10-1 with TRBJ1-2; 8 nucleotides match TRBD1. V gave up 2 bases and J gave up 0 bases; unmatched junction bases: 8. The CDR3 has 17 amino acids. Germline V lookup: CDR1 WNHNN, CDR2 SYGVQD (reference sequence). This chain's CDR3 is CASSEGQGLPANYGYTF. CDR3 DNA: TGCGCCAGCAGTGAGGGACAGGGCCTACCCGCTAACTATGGCTACACCTTC.

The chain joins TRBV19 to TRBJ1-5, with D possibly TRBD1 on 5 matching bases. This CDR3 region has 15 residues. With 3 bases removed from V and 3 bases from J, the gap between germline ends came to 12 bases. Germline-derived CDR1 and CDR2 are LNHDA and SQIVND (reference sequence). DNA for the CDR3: TGTGCCAGTAGTATGGGCACAGGACCCAATCAGCCCCAGCATTTT. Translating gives CASSMGTGPNQPQHF.

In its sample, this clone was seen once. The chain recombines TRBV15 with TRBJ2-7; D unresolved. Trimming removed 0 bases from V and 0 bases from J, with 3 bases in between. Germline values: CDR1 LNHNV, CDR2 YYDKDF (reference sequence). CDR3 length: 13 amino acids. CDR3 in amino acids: CATSRDNSYEQYF. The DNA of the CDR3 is TGTGCCACCAGCAGAGACAACTCCTACGAGCAGTACTTC.

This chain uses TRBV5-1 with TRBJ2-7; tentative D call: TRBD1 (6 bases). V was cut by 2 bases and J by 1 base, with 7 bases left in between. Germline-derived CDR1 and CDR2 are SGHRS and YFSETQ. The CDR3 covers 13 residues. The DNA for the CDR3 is TGCGCCAGCAGCTTACAGGGATCCTACGAGCAGTACTTC. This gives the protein CASSLQGSYEQYF.

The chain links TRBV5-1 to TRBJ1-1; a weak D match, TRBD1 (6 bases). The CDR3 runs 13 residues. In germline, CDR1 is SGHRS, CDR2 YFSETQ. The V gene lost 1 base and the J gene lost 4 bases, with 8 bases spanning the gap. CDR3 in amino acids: CASSLLGATEAFF. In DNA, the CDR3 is TGCGCCAGCAGCTTGTTGGGGGCCACTGAAGCTTTCTTT.

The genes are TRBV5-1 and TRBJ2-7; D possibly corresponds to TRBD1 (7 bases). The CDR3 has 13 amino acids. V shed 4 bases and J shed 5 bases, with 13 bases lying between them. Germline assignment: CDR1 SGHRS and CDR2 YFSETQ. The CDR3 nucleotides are TGCGCCAGCAGCCACGGGGGACAGAACGAGCAGTACTTC. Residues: CASSHGGQNEQYF.

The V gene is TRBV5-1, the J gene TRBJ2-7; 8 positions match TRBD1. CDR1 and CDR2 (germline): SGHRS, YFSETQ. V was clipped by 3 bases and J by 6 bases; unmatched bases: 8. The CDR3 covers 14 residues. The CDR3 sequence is CASSSWTGTAEQYF. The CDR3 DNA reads TGCGCCAGCAGCTCATGGACAGGGACGGCCGAGCAGTACTTC.

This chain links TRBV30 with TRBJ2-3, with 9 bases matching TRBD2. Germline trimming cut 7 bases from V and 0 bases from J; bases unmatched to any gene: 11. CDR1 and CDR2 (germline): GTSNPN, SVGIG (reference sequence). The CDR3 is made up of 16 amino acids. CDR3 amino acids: CAFSAGGPGSTDTQYF. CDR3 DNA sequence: TGTGCCTTTTCGGCGGGGGGGCCTGGGAGCACAGATACGCAGTATTTT.